These 14 T cell receptor beta chains originate from one sample sequenced in a study of T cells in Graves' hyperthyroidism and ophthalmopathy. Amplification of TCR beta CDR3 regions used RNA as the template. Primed by the HTBI set, a first-round RT-PCR was run on the TCR CDR3. TCRdb processed the multiplex PCR reads anew with MiXCR; each CDR3 protein has one entry. The sample records about 710,000 distinct CDR3 sequences, approximately 16% being singletons. Input material: blood. All receptors come from a man in his late teens or twenties with Graves' hyperthyroidism.

This chain connects TRBV20-1 to TRBJ2-1, with D hard to call. The CDR3 loop spans 16 amino acids. Germline loops: CDR1 DFQATT, CDR2 SNEGSKA (reference sequence). Trimming took 0 bases from V and 4 from J, leaving 16 bases between them. For the CDR3, the DNA is TGCAGTGCTAGAGACCTCGCCGATAGGAATTACAATGAGCAGTTCTTC. Its translation is CSARDLADRNYNEQFF.

The chain combines TRBV28 with TRBJ2-7; D call uncertain. The CDR3 is 12 amino acids. Germline V gene sequence: CDR1 MDHEN, CDR2 SYDVKM. With 8 bases removed from V and 1 base from J, the gap between germline ends came to 9 bases. CDR3 sequence: CASGPTSYEQYF. In nucleotides, the CDR3 is TGTGCCAGCGGTCCAACATCCTACGAGCAGTACTTC. Filled out from reference TRBV28 and TRBJ2-7, the complete variable domain reads DVKVTQSSRYLVKRTGEKVFLECVQDMDHENMFWYRQDPGLGLRLIYFSYDVKMKEKGDIPEGYSVSREKKERFSLILESASTNQTSMYLCASGPTSYEQYFGPGTRLTVT.

This clonotype was counted at least ten times. J is TRBJ2-7 and V is TRBV20-1, with 8 positions matching TRBD2. V was pared by 1 base and J by 4 bases, with 0 bases of the junction left unmatched. The CDR3 is made up of 12 amino acids. Looked up from germline, CDR1 is DFQATT and CDR2 is SNEGSKA (reference sequence). The DNA for the CDR3 is TGCAGTGCTAGAGTAGCGGGGTACGAGCAGTACTTC. Translating gives CSARVAGYEQYF.

In nucleotides, the CDR3 is TGTGCCAGCAGCGCTGGACAGAGGGCTAATGAAAAACTGTTTTTT. The encoded protein is CASSAGQRANEKLFF. V is TRBV9 and J is TRBJ1-4, with D perhaps TRBD1 (6 bases). V was pared by 3 bases and J by 3 bases, with 12 bases between. This CDR3 spans 15 amino acids. Germline V CDR1 and CDR2: SGDLS, YYNGEE.

CDR3 loop: CASIRRGTGVKNTEAFF. The DNA of the CDR3 is TGTGCCAGCATTCGGCGGGGGACAGGGGTTAAGAACACTGAAGCTTTCTTT. This chain connects TRBV28 to TRBJ1-1; 10 positions agree with TRBD1. The CDR3 runs 17 residues. From germline, CDR1 is MDHEN and CDR2 SYDVKM. V lost 7 bases, J lost 1 base, and 12 bases stayed unmatched.

This clonotype was found once. This chain joins TRBV6-5 and TRBJ1-1; D may be TRBD1 (5 bases). Trimming took off 2 bases at V and 0 bases at J, with 10 bases between the two ends. CDR3 length: 15 residues. The germline CDR1 and CDR2 sequences are MNHEY and SVGAGI. The CDR3 is CASSYPGGVNTEAFF. In DNA form, the CDR3 reads TGTGCCAGCAGTTACCCCGGGGGGGTGAACACTGAAGCTTTCTTT.

The sample holds a few counts of this clonotype. The chain carries TRBV6-2 or TRBV6-3 and TRBJ1-6, with D maybe TRBD1 (5 bases). Trimming left V 8 bases short and J 7 bases short, with 12 bases between. The CDR3 has 13 residues. The V gene's germline CDR1 is MNHEY and CDR2 SVGEGT. The CDR3 spells CASRDRLNSPLHF. The CDR3 DNA sequence: TGTGCCAGCCGGGACCGCCTAAATTCACCCCTCCACTTT.

V usage is TRBV12-5 and J usage is TRBJ1-2; D is unclear. V dropped 0 bases and J dropped 6 bases, with 11 bases sitting between them. CDR3 length equals 14 residues. Germline lookup yields CDR1 LGHNT and CDR2 FRNRAP. DNA for the CDR3: TGTGCTAGTGGTTTGGTACGGAGACGGGATGGCTACACCTTC. Translated, it gives CASGLVRRRDGYTF.

This clonotype was observed at least ten times. A junction boundary mismatches the germline segment, possibly from a read error. This chain uses TRBV5-1 with TRBJ2-7; no definite D call. The CDR3 sequence is 16 residues long. The germline CDR1 and CDR2 sequences are SGHRS and YFSETQ. This chain's CDR3 is CASSLEFLSHAVEQYF. The CDR3 DNA follows: TGCGCCAGCAGCTTGGAGTTTTTGAGTCACGCAGTCGAGCAATACTTC.

This clonotype was observed at least ten times. This chain links TRBV16 with TRBJ2-7; 7 nucleotides align to TRBD2. Germline values: CDR1 KGHSY, CDR2 FQNENV. The V segment lost 1 base and the J segment 0 bases; nucleotides outside the gene matches: 3. The CDR3 is 15 residues long. CDR3: CASSQWEGLSYEQYF. The CDR3 DNA sequence: TGTGCCAGCAGCCAATGGGAGGGGCTCTCCTACGAGCAGTACTTC.

With respect to this clonotype: A much larger clonotype is one base distant, so this may be a read error. The chain carries TRBV30 and TRBJ1-1, with D unresolved. V lost 2 bases, J lost 5 bases, and 12 bases lay in between. Germline CDR1 reads GTSNPN; CDR2 reads SVGIG (reference sequence). There are 13 residues in the CDR3. The CDR3: CAWSLGHGTEAFF. The CDR3 bases are TGTGCCTGGAGTCTGGGCCACGGAACTGAAGCTTTCTTT.

The rearrangement joins TRBV7-2 to TRBJ2-7; D may be TRBD1 (6 bases). This CDR3 contains 15 residues. The V gene lost 2 bases and the J gene lost 4 bases, with 15 bases spanning the gap. From germline, CDR1 is SGHTA and CDR2 FQGNSA. Written as DNA, the CDR3 is TGTGCCAGCAGCTTACTAGGGGACACCCAGTACGAGCAGTACTTC. It specifies CASSLLGDTQYEQYF. Drawing the rest from reference TRBV7-2 and TRBJ2-7, the complete variable domain is GAGVSQSPSNKVTEKGKDVELRCDPISGHTALYWYRQSLGQGLEFLIYFQGNSAPDKSGLPSDRFSAERTGGSVSTLTIQRTQQEDSAVYLCASSLLGDTQYEQYFGPGTRLTVT.

This clonotype was picked up many times. The CDR3 is CASRWTGGIGETQYF. CDR3 nucleotides: TGTGCCAGCAGATGGACAGGGGGCATAGGAGAGACCCAGTACTTC. The chain carries TRBV2 and TRBJ2-5; 11 nucleotides line up with TRBD1. The ends lost 6 bases at V and 4 bases at J; junction bases unmatched: 7. The germline V gene encodes CDR1 SNHLY and CDR2 FYNNEI. CDR3 length: 15 residues.

The chain is built from TRBV28 and TRBJ2-7; D might be TRBD1 (6 bases). The CDR3 loop spans 13 amino acids. Trimming cost V 4 bases and J 2 bases, with 9 bases left between them. Germline V gene data show CDR1 as MDHEN and CDR2 as SYDVKM. CDR3 region: CASSYRATYEQYF. The CDR3, as DNA: TGTGCCAGCAGTTACAGGGCTACCTACGAGCAGTACTTC.